One sample yielded the 30 T cell receptor beta chains listed below, sequenced in a study of blood T cell repertoires in COVID-19 (dated by TCRdb to 2018 to 2021). Libraries were built with the immunoSEQ multiplex PCR assay. As stored in TCRdb, this immuneACCESS dataset retains in-frame rearrangements with V and J assigned. A fraction of the clones does not appear; measured against another copy, unresolved V genes explain less than half of the discrepancy, and the remainder lacks a known reason. The sample table records 25,000 or so clones; 88% of these occur just once. The ten top clones hold around 22% of the sample. Sequenced input: peripheral blood. The receptors originated from a man aged 65 to 79 in a cohort sampled during active COVID-19.

The chain is built from TRBV6-6 and TRBJ1-1; D is perhaps TRBD1 (5 bases). This CDR3 comprises 16 residues. V lost 0 bases and J 5 bases, leaving 16 bases between the germline ends. Per germline, CDR1 MNHNY and CDR2 SVGAGI (reference sequence). CDR3 bases: TGTGCCAGCAGTTACTCTGGGGGGGGAGAGGGGACTGAAGCTTTCTTT. Its translation: CASSYSGGGEGTEAFF.

The chain combines TRBV7-2 with TRBJ1-5, with 8 bases aligning to TRBD1. CDR3 length: 15 residues. J was trimmed by 1 base and V by 5 bases; bases with no gene match: 4. The germline gives CDR1 SGHTA, CDR2 FQGNSA. The CDR3 DNA reads as TGTGCCAGCAGCAAACAGGGGGGAAGCAATCAGCCCCAGCATTTT. Protein sequence: CASSKQGGSNQPQHF.

The chain joins TRBV9 to TRBJ2-3; the D gene is possibly TRBD2 (6 bases). CDR1 is SGDLS, CDR2 YYNGEE, per germline. This CDR3 has 15 amino acids. Trimming left V 2 bases short and J 6 bases short, with 16 bases between. The CDR3, as DNA: TGTGCCAGCAGCGTTGAGGACTACACAGTGGATACGCAGTATTTT. It translates to CASSVEDYTVDTQYF.

This chain links TRBV5-6 with TRBJ1-1, with D perhaps matching TRBD1 (6 bases). CDR1 is SGHDT, CDR2 YYEEEE, per germline. The V and J ends lost 4 bases and 4 bases respectively, with 14 bases between them. The length of the CDR3 is 14 residues. The chain's CDR3 is CASSPNTGTTEAFF. CDR3 sequence (DNA): TGTGCCAGCAGCCCAAATACAGGGACCACTGAAGCTTTCTTT.

This clone has just one count. The CDR3 sequence is CASRRQGEAFF. The DNA of the CDR3 is TGTGCCAGTCGCCGACAGGGCGAAGCTTTCTTT. The chain carries TRBV27 and TRBJ1-1, with 7 bases that match TRBD1. CDR1 is MNHEY and CDR2 is SMNVEV in the germline V gene (reference sequence). After removal of 9 bases from V and 8 bases from J, the junction contained 6 bases not matched to a gene. This CDR3 comprises 11 residues.

The CDR3 spells CASSLIRQYEQYF. As DNA, the CDR3 is TGTGCCAGCAGCTTGATTCGACAGTACGAGCAGTACTTC. The chain is built from TRBV5-5 and TRBJ2-7; perhaps TRBD1 as D (5 bases). The CDR3 spans 13 residues. The V gene's germline CDR1 is SGHKS and CDR2 YYEKEE (reference sequence). Trimming shortened V by 1 base and J by 4 bases, and 9 bases separated the two germline ends.

The V gene is TRBV12-3 or TRBV12-4, the J gene TRBJ1-1; 9 bases align to TRBD1. The V gene end was trimmed by 1 base and the J gene end by 9 bases; junction bases not matched to a gene: 3. The CDR3 extends over 13 amino acids. The CDR3 DNA sequence: TGTGCCAGCAGTTTAGGACAGGGGGGAAAAGCTTTCTTT. Translating gives CASSLGQGGKAFF.

The chain's CDR3 is CASTPGGRANEQFF. Here the CDR3 DNA reads TGCGCCAGCACTCCCGGCGGGAGGGCCAATGAGCAGTTCTTC. This chain links TRBV10-2 with TRBJ2-1; 9 bases map to TRBD2. The germline V gene encodes CDR1 WSHSY and CDR2 SAAADI. This CDR3 has 14 residues. V lost 7 bases and J lost 6; bases outside the gene matches: 7.

This chain links TRBV10-3 with TRBJ2-3; TRBD2 is a possible D gene (5 bases). The V gene's germline CDR1 is ENHRY and CDR2 SYGVKD. The V end was cut by 2 bases, the J end by 2 bases, with 17 bases between. This CDR3 spans 17 amino acids. CDR3 sequence reads: CAISEPGLAVYTDTQYF. In nucleotides, the CDR3 is TGTGCCATCAGTGAGCCTGGTCTAGCAGTCTACACAGATACGCAGTATTTT.

This clone was recorded a few times. This sequence joins TRBV27 and TRBJ2-2, with 11 bases fitting TRBD2. This CDR3 spans 19 amino acids. Losses at the gene ends were 5 bases for V and 4 bases for J; bases not matched to a gene: 15. Germline assignment: CDR1 MNHEY and CDR2 SMNVEV (reference sequence). The CDR3 protein is CASSPPGSASGRLTGELFF. The CDR3 DNA sequence: TGTGCCAGCAGTCCTCCGGGGAGTGCTAGCGGGAGGCTCACCGGGGAGCTGTTTTTT.

This chain connects TRBV18 to TRBJ2-1, with TRBD1 identical over 7 bases. V lost 3 bases to trimming and J lost 0 bases; unmatched junction nucleotides: 2. Germline values: CDR1 KGHSH, CDR2 LQKENI. There are 15 residues in the CDR3. The CDR3 region is CASSPRTGSYNEQFF. The CDR3 nucleotides read TGTGCCAGCTCACCTAGGACAGGCTCCTACAATGAGCAGTTCTTC.

The V call is TRBV10-1, the J call TRBJ2-1; 8 nucleotides agree with TRBD2. CDR3 length: 15 amino acids. Germline trimming cut 2 bases from V and 3 bases from J; bases unmatched to any gene: 3. CDR1 is WNHNN, CDR2 SYGVQD, per germline (reference sequence). CDR3 amino acids: CASSETSGYYNEQFF. The CDR3 DNA reads as TGCGCCAGCAGTGAGACTAGCGGCTACTACAATGAGCAGTTCTTC.

Of note for this clone: At one end, the junction sequence differs from germline, possibly due to a read error. The gene calls are TRBV7-7 and TRBJ2-7; 10 bases line up with TRBD1. Germline V gene sequence: CDR1 SSHAT, CDR2 FNYEAQ (reference sequence). The CDR3 has 15 residues. CDR3 coding DNA: TGTGCTAGCAGCTTAGGGACAGGGGCTTCCTACGAGCAGTACTTC. Protein sequence: CASSLGTGASYEQYF. The variable domain in full, completed from reference TRBV7-7 and TRBJ2-7, reads GAGVSQSPRYKVTKRGQDVTLRCDPISSHATLYWYQQALGQGPEFLTYFNYEAQPDKSGLPSDRFSAERPEGSISTLTIQRTEQRDSAMYRCASSLGTGASYEQYFGPGTRLTVT.

The V gene is TRBV5-1, the J gene TRBJ1-1, with unresolved D. The CDR3 consists of 15 residues. Per germline, CDR1 SGHRS and CDR2 YFSETQ. The ends were cut back, 7 bases at V and 0 bases at J, with 16 bases in the middle. CDR3 sequence: CASGETGNLNTEAFF. The CDR3 bases are TGCGCCAGCGGAGAGACGGGAAACTTGAACACTGAAGCTTTCTTT.

V and J are TRBV6-5 and TRBJ2-4; 12 nucleotides agree with TRBD2. The trim removed 5 bases at V and 9 bases at J, leaving 5 bases unmatched. CDR1 is MNHEY, CDR2 SVGAGI, per germline. This CDR3 spans 14 amino acids. The CDR3 loop reads CASSQTSGRTIQYF. The CDR3 bases are TGTGCCAGCAGTCAAACTAGCGGGAGGACCATTCAGTACTTC.

The chain is built from TRBV7-8 and TRBJ1-2; no clear D. The CDR3 covers 14 residues. Germline loops: CDR1 SGHVS, CDR2 FQNEAQ. V lost 2 bases and J 4 bases, leaving 11 bases between the germline ends. The CDR3 DNA sequence: TGTGCCAGCAGCTTATGGGAGGCGGGCTATGGCTACACCTTC. Translated: CASSLWEAGYGYTF.

The genes are TRBV19 and TRBJ2-1; 8 positions agree with TRBD1. Trimming took 6 bases from V and 5 from J; bases not matched to a gene: 12. The CDR3 runs to 16 residues. The germline gives CDR1 LNHDA, CDR2 SQIVND (reference sequence). The CDR3 DNA follows: TGTGCCAGTAGCGCCCCGACAGGGGTTCTCAACAATGAGCAGTTCTTC. It is translated as CASSAPTGVLNNEQFF.

The J gene is TRBJ1-5, the V gene TRBV6-5; perhaps TRBD1 as D (5 bases). The length of the CDR3 is 13 residues. V shed 6 bases and J shed 3 bases, with 9 bases lying between them. The V gene's germline CDR1 is MNHEY and CDR2 SVGAGI. The CDR3 nucleotides are TGTGCCAGCAGCAGGGTTTCCAATCAGCCCCAGCATTTT. Protein sequence: CASSRVSNQPQHF.

This clone was seen only once. The chain couples TRBV9 to TRBJ2-7; 7 positions match TRBD1. CDR3 length: 13 residues. Germline CDR1 is SGDLS and CDR2 is YYNGEE. The V and J ends lost 3 bases and 5 bases, in that order; junction bases with no gene match: 5. The CDR3 nucleotides read TGTGCCAGCAGCGCGACGACAGGGCACGAGCAGTACTTC. The encoded protein is CASSATTGHEQYF.

This clone was seen more than once but under ten times. V and J are TRBV9 and TRBJ2-1, with D perhaps TRBD2 (5 bases). V lost 0 bases to trimming and J lost 0 bases, with 10 bases between them. CDR1 is SGDLS and CDR2 is YYNGEE in the germline V gene. This CDR3 spans 16 amino acids. CDR3 nucleotides: TGTGCCAGCAGCGTAGTTAAGCGGTCCTCCTACAATGAGCAGTTCTTC. It translates to CASSVVKRSSYNEQFF.

V is TRBV4-1 and J is TRBJ2-5; tentative D call: TRBD1 (7 bases). V was shortened by 5 bases and J by 3 bases, with 16 bases between the two germline ends. The CDR3 runs 15 residues. CDR1 and CDR2 from the germline V gene are MGHRA and YSYEKL. The CDR3 is CASSISSRGEETQYF. CDR3 DNA sequence: TGCGCCAGCAGCATAAGCAGCAGGGGGGAAGAGACCCAGTACTTC.

The J gene is TRBJ1-1, the V gene TRBV7-3; D is perhaps TRBD1 (6 bases). Germline assignment: CDR1 SGHTA and CDR2 FQGTGA. The CDR3 covers 14 residues. Trimming cost V 5 bases and J 4 bases, with 14 bases left between them. CDR3 nucleotide sequence: TGTGCCAGCAGCCCCAACAGGGAAACCACTGAAGCTTTCTTT. Translating gives CASSPNRETTEAFF.

The chain is built from TRBV5-6 and TRBJ1-2, with 8 positions matching TRBD1. The CDR3 is 14 amino acids. Germline values: CDR1 SGHDT, CDR2 YYEEEE. After removal of 6 bases from V and 8 bases from J, the junction contained 12 bases not matched to a gene. The CDR3 DNA sequence: TGTGCCAGCAAGGGGACAGGCATACCTCAGGGCTACACCTTC. Its protein product is CASKGTGIPQGYTF.

The V call is TRBV24-1, the J call TRBJ2-1, with a possible D match to TRBD1 (5 bases). The ends were cut back, 0 bases at V and 9 bases at J, with 14 bases in the middle. Germline V gives CDR1 KGHDR, CDR2 SFDVKD. The CDR3 length is 15 residues. CDR3 sequence: CATSDLPQGVSEQFF. The CDR3 DNA follows: TGTGCCACCAGTGATTTGCCACAAGGGGTCAGTGAGCAGTTCTTC.

The gene calls are TRBV7-3 and TRBJ2-3, with 7 bases aligning to TRBD2. The germline CDR1 and CDR2 sequences are SGHTA and FQGTGA. V lost 5 bases to trimming and J lost 2 bases; unmatched junction nucleotides: 4. CDR3 length: 14 residues. Here the CDR3 DNA reads TGTGCCAGCAGCCCCGGGACTAACACAGATACGCAGTATTTT. As protein: CASSPGTNTDTQYF.

This clone was counted a few times. The chain carries TRBV9 and TRBJ1-3; tentative D call: TRBD1 (5 bases). This CDR3 region has 14 residues. Germline-derived CDR1 and CDR2 are SGDLS and YYNGEE. Trimming shortened V by 3 bases and J by 2 bases, and 9 bases separated the two germline ends. CDR3 sequence reads: CASSGGLPGNTIYF. For the CDR3, the DNA is TGTGCCAGCAGCGGGGGACTTCCTGGAAACACCATATATTTT.

This clone occurred once. The rearrangement uses TRBV7-6 and TRBJ2-7, with 8 positions matching TRBD2. The CDR3 runs 15 residues. V shed 3 bases and J 5 bases; nucleotides not matched to a gene: 9. Germline V gene lookup returns CDR1 SGHVS and CDR2 FNYEAQ. The CDR3 nucleotides read TGTGCCAGCAGCTTCCGGGAGGGGGGGGTGCACGAGCAGTACTTC. Translated, it gives CASSFREGGVHEQYF. Full variable domain (missing parts from reference TRBV7-6 and TRBJ2-7): GAGVSQSPRYKVTKRGQDVALRCDPISGHVSLYWYRQALGQGPEFLTYFNYEAQQDKSGLPNDRFSAERPEGSISTLTIQRTEQRDSAMYRCASSFREGGVHEQYFGPGTRLTVT.

The chain uses TRBV6-2 or TRBV6-3 and TRBJ2-2, with 10 positions matching TRBD1. The germline CDR1 and CDR2 sequences are MNHEY and SVGEGT. V lost 4 bases and J lost 5; bases outside the gene matches: 22. The CDR3 covers 21 residues. Here the CDR3 reads CASSSYRDRGRAGDRTGELFF. The CDR3 DNA follows: TGTGCCAGCAGTTCATACCGGGACAGGGGAAGAGCGGGAGATAGAACCGGGGAGCTGTTTTTT.

The chain is built from TRBV19 and TRBJ1-2; 7 nucleotides match TRBD1. Germline CDR1 LNHDA, CDR2 SQIVND (reference sequence). The CDR3 runs 13 residues. The V gene end was trimmed by 6 bases and the J gene end by 6 bases; junction bases not matched to a gene: 7. The CDR3 sequence: CASRTGDRNGYTF. CDR3 nucleotides: TGTGCCAGTAGAACAGGGGACCGTAATGGCTACACCTTC.

The sample holds one count of this clone. The CDR3 region is CASSNRDRSYNEQFF. The CDR3 DNA reads TGTGCCAGCAGCAACCGGGACAGATCATACAATGAGCAGTTCTTC. The V gene is TRBV5-4, the J gene TRBJ2-1; TRBD1 agrees at 7 bases. The CDR3 has 15 residues. The germline CDR1 and CDR2 sequences are SGHNT and YYREEE (reference sequence). Germline trimming cut 4 bases from V and 4 bases from J; bases unmatched to any gene: 8.